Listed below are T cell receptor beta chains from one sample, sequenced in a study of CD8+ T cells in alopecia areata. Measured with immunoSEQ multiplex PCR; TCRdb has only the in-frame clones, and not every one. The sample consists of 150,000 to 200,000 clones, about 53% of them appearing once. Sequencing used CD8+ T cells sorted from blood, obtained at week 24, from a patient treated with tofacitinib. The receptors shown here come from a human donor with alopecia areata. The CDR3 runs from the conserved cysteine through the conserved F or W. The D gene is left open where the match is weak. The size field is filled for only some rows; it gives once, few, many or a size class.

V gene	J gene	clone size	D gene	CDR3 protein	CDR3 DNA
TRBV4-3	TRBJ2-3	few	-	CASSQELTSVTDTQYF	TGCGCCAGCAGCCAAGAGTTGACTTCGGTCACAGATACGCAGTATTTT
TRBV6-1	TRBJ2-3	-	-	CASSASGTYTDTQYF	TGTGCCAGCAGCGCATCCGGGACCTACACAGATACGCAGTATTTT
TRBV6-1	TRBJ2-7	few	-	CASSEADDPGYGYEQYF	TGTGCCAGCAGTGAAGCAGACGACCCGGGCTACGGGTACGAGCAGTACTTC
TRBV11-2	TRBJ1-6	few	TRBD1	CASSGRQGPLGSPLHF	TGTGCCAGCAGCGGACGACAGGGGCCCCTCGGGTCACCCCTCCACTTT
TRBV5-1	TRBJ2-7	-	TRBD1	CASRHRGNEQYF	TGCGCCAGCAGGCACAGGGGGAACGAGCAGTACTTC
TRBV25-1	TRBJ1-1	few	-	CASSEVSANEAFF	TGTGCCAGCAGTGAGGTTTCAGCTAATGAAGCTTTCTTT
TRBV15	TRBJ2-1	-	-	CATSRESGGFDEQFF	TGTGCCACCAGCAGAGAGAGTGGAGGGTTCGATGAGCAGTTCTTC
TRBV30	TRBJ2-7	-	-	CAWSIDSKSYEQYF	TGTGCCTGGAGTATCGACAGTAAATCCTACGAGCAGTACTTC
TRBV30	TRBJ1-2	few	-	CAWSVGGYGYTF	TGTGCCTGGAGTGTGGGAGGATATGGCTACACCTTC
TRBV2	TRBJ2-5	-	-	CASRGPYRDEETQYF	TGTGCCAGCAGGGGGCCCTACCGGGACGAGGAGACCCAGTACTTC
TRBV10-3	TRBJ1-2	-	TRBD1	CAITPSGTGNGGYTF	TGTGCCATCACGCCATCCGGGACAGGTAACGGAGGCTACACCTTC
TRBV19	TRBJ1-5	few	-	CASSIKGSNQPQHF	TGTGCCAGTAGTATTAAGGGTAGCAATCAGCCCCAGCATTTT
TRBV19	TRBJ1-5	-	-	CATLPMEGSNQPQHF	TGTGCCACCCTCCCCATGGAGGGAAGCAATCAGCCCCAGCATTTT
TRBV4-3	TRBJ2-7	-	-	CASSQDGAGLDEQYF	TGCGCCAGCAGCCAAGACGGGGCAGGGTTGGACGAGCAGTACTTC
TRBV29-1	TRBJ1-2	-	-	CSVPRQDYGYTF	TGCAGCGTTCCCCGACAGGACTATGGCTACACCTTC
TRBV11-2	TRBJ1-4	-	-	CASSPERGGAFEKLFF	TGTGCCAGCAGCCCCGAGAGGGGGGGCGCATTTGAAAAACTGTTTTTT
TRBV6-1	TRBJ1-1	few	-	CASSEFVPKSGRNTEAFF	TGTGCCAGCAGTGAATTTGTACCAAAGAGCGGGCGAAACACTGAAGCTTTCTTT
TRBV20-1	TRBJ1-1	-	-	CSARDIEAFF	TGCAGTGCTCGGGACATCGAAGCTTTCTTT
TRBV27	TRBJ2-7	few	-	CASSFGAEQYF	TGTGCCAGCAGTTTCGGGGCGGAGCAGTACTTC
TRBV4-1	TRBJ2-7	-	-	CASSQERGYEQYF	TGCGCCAGCAGCCAAGAAAGGGGCTACGAGCAGTACTTC
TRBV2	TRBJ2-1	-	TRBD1	CASSPGTGAYNEQFF	TGTGCCAGCAGTCCCGGGACAGGGGCCTACAATGAGCAGTTCTTC
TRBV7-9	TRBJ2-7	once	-	CASWAPGYHEQYF	TGTGCCAGCTGGGCCCCAGGGTACCACGAGCAGTACTTC
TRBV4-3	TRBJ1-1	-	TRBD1	CASSRTGETEAFF	TGCGCCAGCAGCCGCACAGGGGAAACTGAAGCTTTCTTT
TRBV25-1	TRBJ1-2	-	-	CASTDTYYGYTF	TGTGCCAGCACAGACACCTACTATGGCTACACCTTC
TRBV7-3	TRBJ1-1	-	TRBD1	CASSLGQGTAEAFF	TGTGCCAGCAGCTTAGGGCAGGGGACAGCTGAAGCTTTCTTT
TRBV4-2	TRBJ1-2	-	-	CASRPMEQENYGYTF	TGTGCCAGCAGGCCGATGGAACAGGAGAACTATGGCTACACCTTC
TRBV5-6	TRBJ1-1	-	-	CASSLGGYYTEAFF	TGTGCCAGCAGCTTGGGGGGCTACTACACTGAAGCTTTCTTT
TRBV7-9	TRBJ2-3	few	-	CASSLVAGATDTQYF	TGTGCCAGCAGCTTAGTGGCAGGGGCGACAGATACGCAGTATTTT
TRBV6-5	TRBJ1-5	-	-	CASGHQPQHF	TGTGCCAGCGGGCATCAGCCCCAGCATTTT
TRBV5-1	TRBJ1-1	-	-	CASSLKTGQGTEAFF	TGCGCCAGCAGCTTGAAGACGGGGCAGGGCACTGAAGCTTTCTTT
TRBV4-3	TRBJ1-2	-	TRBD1	CASSQDRTGGADGYTF	TGCGCCAGCAGCCAAGACAGGACAGGGGGCGCGGATGGCTACACCTTC
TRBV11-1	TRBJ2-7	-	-	CASSLSLYEQYF	TGTGCCAGCAGTTTAAGCCTCTACGAGCAGTACTTC
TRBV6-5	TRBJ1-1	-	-	CASSLLLSANTEAFF	TGTGCCAGCAGTTTACTCCTCTCAGCAAACACTGAAGCTTTCTTT
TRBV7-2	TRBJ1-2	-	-	CASSLVGSALSYGYTF	TGTGCCAGCAGCTTAGTGGGGTCGGCCCTAAGCTATGGCTACACCTTC
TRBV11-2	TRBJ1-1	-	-	CASSLGRINTEAFF	TGTGCCAGCAGCTTGGGACGGATAAACACTGAAGCTTTCTTT
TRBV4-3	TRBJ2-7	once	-	CASSQEGGTYEQYF	TGCGCCAGCAGCCAAGAAGGAGGTACCTACGAGCAGTACTTC